The 17 T cell receptor beta chains listed next were all sequenced from one sample in a study of blood T cells in healthy people across ages. Primers used in a second PCR of roughly 6 to 11 cycles were a sample-barcoded 5' primer and a J-beta primer mix. MiXCR, applied by TCRdb to the 5' RACE reads, yields one record per CDR3 protein. The sample lists approximately 1.5 million distinct CDR3 sequences, 35% to 45% occurring once. Specimen: blood. The receptors come from a woman between 18 and 30 years old in good health.

With respect to this clonotype: This may be a read error, as it is one base from a much larger clone. The chain links TRBV25-1 to TRBJ2-5; the D gene could be TRBD1 or TRBD2 (5 bases each). This CDR3 region has 13 residues. Germline loops: CDR1 MGHDK, CDR2 SYGVNS. CDR3 coding DNA: TGTGTCAGCAGTGAATACGAGGGGGAGACCCAGTACTTC. Protein product: CVSSEYEGETQYF.

This clonotype has a handful of counts. The chain carries TRBV29-1 and TRBJ2-7, with D perhaps being TRBD1 or TRBD2 (5 bases each). The J call may be wrong; the DNA end is better matched by TRBJ2-5. CDR1 is SQVTM and CDR2 is ANQGSEA in the germline V gene. The CDR3 sequence is 13 residues long. The CDR3 DNA reads as TGCAGCGTTGTCCCCACAGGCGGGCAGACCCAGTACTTC. As protein: CSVVPTGGQTQYF.

There are a few counts of this clonotype. V usage is TRBV12-3 or TRBV12-4 and J usage is TRBJ1-1, with 9 bases matching TRBD1. This CDR3 region has 17 residues. V lost 0 bases to trimming and J lost 2 bases; unmatched junction nucleotides: 7. As DNA, the CDR3 is TGTGCCAGCAGTTTAGCACTGACAGGGGGTTTAAACACTGAAGCTTTCTTT. Residues: CASSLALTGGLNTEAFF.

This clonotype showed up just a few times. CDR3: CASSPSGQIQETQYF. CDR3 coding DNA: TGTGCCAGCAGTCCTTCCGGACAGATCCAAGAGACCCAGTACTTC. The V call is TRBV28, the J call TRBJ2-5; TRBD1 might be the D (6 bases). V lost 5 bases, J lost 1 base, and 14 bases lay in between. The CDR3 length is 15 residues. The V gene's germline CDR1 is MDHEN and CDR2 SYDVKM.

The chain is built from TRBV5-5 and TRBJ1-2; no firm D call. CDR3 length: 15 residues. Germline CDR1 and CDR2: SGHKS and YYEKEE (reference sequence). Trimming pared 0 bases from V and 5 bases from J, leaving 14 bases between. The CDR3 region has the DNA TGTGCCAGCAGCTTGGCGGGAGCAGGAGCGTATGGCTACACCTTC. As protein: CASSLAGAGAYGYTF. Full variable domain (outside the CDR3, taken from reference TRBV5-5 and TRBJ1-2): DAGVTQSPTHLIKTRGQQVTLRCSPISGHKSVSWYQQVLGQGPQFIFQYYEKEERGRGNFPDRFSARQFPNYSSELNVNALLLGDSALYLCASSLAGAGAYGYTFGSGTRLTVV.

Ten or more counts support this clonotype. The junction departs from germline at one end; a sequencing error may be responsible. The genes are TRBV27 and TRBJ2-7; TRBD1 matches at 10 bases. CDR1 and CDR2 from the germline V gene are MNHEY and SMNVEV (reference sequence). CDR3 length equals 13 residues. The CDR3 sequence is CASSPGQGFEQYF. CDR3 nucleotides: TGCGCCAGCAGTCCGGGACAGGGGTTCGAGCAGTACTTC.

There are a few counts of this clonotype. CDR3 nucleotide sequence: TGTGCCAGCAATCAGCGGGGGGGCCTTGAGACCCAGTACTTC. It translates to CASNQRGGLETQYF. The chain uses TRBV2 and TRBJ2-7, with 10 bases that match TRBD2. The J call may be in error: the DNA end matches TRBJ2-5 better. The CDR3 spans 14 residues. CDR1 is SNHLY, CDR2 FYNNEI, per germline.

The rearrangement uses TRBV27 and TRBJ1-2, with D possibly being TRBD1 (5 bases). This CDR3 contains 14 residues. Germline CDR1 reads MNHEY; CDR2 reads SMNVEV (reference sequence). Trimming took off 4 bases at V and 6 bases at J, with 15 bases between the two ends. CDR3: CASSSPGTVHGYTF. The CDR3 nucleotides read TGTGCCAGCAGTTCACCCGGGACGGTTCATGGCTACACCTTC.

Concerning this clonotype itself: This may come from a read error, since a much larger clone is one base off. The rearrangement joins TRBV6-6 to TRBJ2-1; no clear D gene. Trimming removed 5 bases from V and 13 bases from J, with 15 bases in between. The germline V gene encodes CDR1 MNHNY and CDR2 SVGAGI (reference sequence). The CDR3 covers 12 residues. The CDR3 sequence: CASSRYKETQFF. CDR3 bases: TGTGCCAGCAGTCGGTACAAAGAGACCCAGTTCTTC.

Remarks on this clonotype: At one of its ends the junction is not consistent with the germline gene, which may arise from a read error. The chain is built from TRBV27 and TRBJ2-7; the D gene is possibly TRBD1 (6 bases). The CDR3 runs 13 residues. Germline CDR1 and CDR2: MNHEY and SMNVEV (reference sequence). The CDR3 loop is CAGSFGDTYEQYF. The CDR3 DNA reads as TGTGCCGGCAGTTTCGGGGACACCTACGAGCAGTACTTC.

This clonotype was seen a handful of times. The chain carries TRBV6-5 and TRBJ2-1, with D unresolved. Looked up from germline, CDR1 is MNHEY and CDR2 is SVGAGI. Trimming cost V 2 bases and J 5 bases, with 7 bases left between them. The CDR3 is made up of 13 amino acids. The CDR3 coding sequence is TGTGCCAGCAGTTACAACCCTGACAATGAGCAGTTCTTC. It translates to CASSYNPDNEQFF.

As regards this clonotype: A read error is possible here, since a much larger clone lies one base away. The rearrangement uses TRBV2 and TRBJ2-5; D not certain. Matching the DNA end better, TRBJ2-1 makes the J call doubtful. This CDR3 contains 14 residues. The germline gives CDR1 SNHLY, CDR2 FYNNEI. The CDR3 DNA reads TGTGCCAGCAGTGAGGCGTCGGTACAAGAGACCCAGTTCTTC. It encodes CASSEASVQETQFF.

This rearrangement joins TRBV24-1 to TRBJ2-1; D may be TRBD2 (6 bases). V gave up 1 base and J gave up 0 bases, with 9 bases separating them. From germline, CDR1 is KGHDR and CDR2 SFDVKD. CDR3 length: 16 residues. CDR3 loop: CATSDFGTSSYNEQFF. The CDR3 DNA reads TGTGCCACCAGTGATTTTGGGACTTCCTCCTACAATGAGCAGTTCTTC.

The chain has TRBV10-3 and TRBJ1-2; 7 bases align to TRBD1. The trim removed 10 bases at V and 4 bases at J, leaving 9 bases unmatched. The CDR3 contains 13 residues. CDR1 ENHRY and CDR2 SYGVKD come from the germline V gene. The CDR3: CATLTGLSYGYTF. In nucleotides, the CDR3 is TGTGCCACTTTGACAGGGCTAAGCTATGGCTACACCTTC.

The CDR3 loop reads CASSLVSSAEQYF. The CDR3 DNA reads TGTGCCAGCAGCTTAGTGTCCTCTGCCGAGCAGTACTTC. The chain joins TRBV7-9 to TRBJ2-7; D is uncertain. This CDR3 is 13 amino acids long. The V and J ends lost 1 base and 6 bases respectively, with 10 bases between them. Germline assignment: CDR1 SEHNR and CDR2 FQNEAQ (reference sequence). The full variable domain, completed using reference TRBV7-9 and TRBJ2-7, is DTGVSQNPRHKITKRGQNVTFRCDPISEHNRLYWYRQTLGQGPEFLTYFQNEAQLEKSRLLSDRFSAERPKGSFSTLEIQRTEQGDSAMYLCASSLVSSAEQYFGPGTRLTVT.

The V gene is TRBV7-7, the J gene TRBJ2-1, with 10 nucleotides matching TRBD2. The CDR3 consists of 20 residues. The germline CDR1 and CDR2 sequences are SSHAT and FNYEAQ (reference sequence). CDR3 protein: CANSPRVSGGPQSSYNEQFF. The CDR3 DNA sequence: TGTGCTAACAGCCCTCGCGTTAGCGGGGGGCCACAAAGCTCCTACAATGAGCAGTTCTTC. The full variable domain, rest sourced from reference TRBV7-7 and TRBJ2-1, is GAGVSQSPRYKVTKRGQDVTLRCDPISSHATLYWYQQALGQGPEFLTYFNYEAQPDKSGLPSDRFSAERPEGSISTLTIQRTEQRDSAMYRCANSPRVSGGPQSSYNEQFFGPGTRLTVL.

The chain employs TRBV7-9 and TRBJ1-2; maybe TRBD1 (5 bases). Germline CDR1 and CDR2: SEHNR and FQNEAQ (reference sequence). The CDR3 is made up of 15 amino acids. Trimming took off 2 bases at V and 4 bases at J, with 14 bases between the two ends. The CDR3 DNA reads TGTGCCAGCAGCTTAAGTTACAGGCTATTCTATGGCTACACCTTC. As protein: CASSLSYRLFYGYTF. Supplemented by reference TRBV7-9 and TRBJ1-2, the full variable domain reads DTGVSQNPRHKITKRGQNVTFRCDPISEHNRLYWYRQTLGQGPEFLTYFQNEAQLEKSRLLSDRFSAERPKGSFSTLEIQRTEQGDSAMYLCASSLSYRLFYGYTFGSGTRLTVV.